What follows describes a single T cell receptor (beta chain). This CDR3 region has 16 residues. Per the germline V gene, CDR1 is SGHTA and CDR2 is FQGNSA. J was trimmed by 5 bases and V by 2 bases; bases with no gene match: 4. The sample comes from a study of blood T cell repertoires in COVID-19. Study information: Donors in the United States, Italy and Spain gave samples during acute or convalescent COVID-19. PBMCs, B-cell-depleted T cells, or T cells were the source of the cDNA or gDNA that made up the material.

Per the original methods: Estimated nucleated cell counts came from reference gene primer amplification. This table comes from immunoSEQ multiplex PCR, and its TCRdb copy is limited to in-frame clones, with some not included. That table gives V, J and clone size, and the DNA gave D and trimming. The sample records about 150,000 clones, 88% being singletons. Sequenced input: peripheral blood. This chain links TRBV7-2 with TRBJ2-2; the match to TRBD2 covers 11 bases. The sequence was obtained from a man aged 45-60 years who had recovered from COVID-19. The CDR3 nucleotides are TGTGCCAGCAGCTTACCTAGCGGGAGGCAAACCGGGGAGCTGTTTTTT. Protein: CASSLPSGRQTGELFF.